The clone carrying this T cell receptor beta chain was detected ten times or more. Its antigen is unidentified. These data come from a study of identical twins. Each donor was a healthy Caucasian. TCRdb reprocessed the 5' RACE reads via MiXCR and lists one record per CDR3 protein. The table includes around 960,000 distinct CDR3 sequences, about 12% detected once. The CDR3 is 13 amino acids. In germline, CDR1 is KGHDR, CDR2 SFDVKD. The ends were cut back, 2 bases at V and 5 bases at J, with 8 bases in the middle. Whole-study results and caveats: Fewer insertions were carried by abundant cord blood beta clonotypes, but none was seen in memory repertoires. Low generation-probability sequences were in excess among twin-shared out-of-frame alpha sequences.

These data were also reused for a study on yellow fever vaccine responses in identical twins.

This sequence joins TRBV24-1 and TRBJ1-2; D possibly corresponds to TRBD1 (5 bases). The clonotype originates from a woman aged 18-30 years in good health. Sequenced: PBMCs. CDR3: CATSDWSGYGYTF. The CDR3 region has the DNA TGTGCCACCAGTGATTGGTCAGGGTATGGCTACACCTTC.